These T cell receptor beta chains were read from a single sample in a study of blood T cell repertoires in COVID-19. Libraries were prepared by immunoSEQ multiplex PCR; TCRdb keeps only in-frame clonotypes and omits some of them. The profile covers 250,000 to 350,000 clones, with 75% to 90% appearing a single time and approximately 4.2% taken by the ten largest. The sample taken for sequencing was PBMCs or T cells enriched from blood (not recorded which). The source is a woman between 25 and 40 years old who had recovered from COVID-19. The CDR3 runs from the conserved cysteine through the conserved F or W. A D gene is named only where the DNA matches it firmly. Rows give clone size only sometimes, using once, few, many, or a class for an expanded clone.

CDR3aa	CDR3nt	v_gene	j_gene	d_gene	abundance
CASSPRGLAYEQFF	TGTGCCAGCAGCCCGCGGGGACTAGCTTATGAGCAGTTCTTC	TRBV7-9	TRBJ2-1	TRBD2	once
CATSATNEKLFF	TGTGCCACGAGTGCAACTAATGAAAAACTGTTTTTT	TRBV19	TRBJ1-4	NA	once
CASSLGLAGGRGTDTQYF	TGTGCCAGCAGCCTCGGACTAGCGGGGGGCCGTGGCACAGATACGCAGTATTTT	TRBV5-4	TRBJ2-3	TRBD2	NA
CASSLQGVEKTQYF	TGCGCCAGCAGCCTACAGGGTGTTGAGAAGACCCAGTACTTC	TRBV5-1	TRBJ2-5	NA	NA
CASRVRTGNAGELFF	TGTGCCAGCAGGGTACGGACAGGGAATGCCGGGGAGCTGTTTTTT	TRBV6-5	TRBJ2-2	TRBD1	NA
CASRDRGRGHEQFF	TGTGCCAGCAGGGACCGCGGTCGAGGGCATGAGCAGTTCTTC	TRBV2	TRBJ2-1	NA	NA
CATSGTGNYGYTF	TGTGCCACCAGTGGGACAGGAAACTATGGCTACACCTTC	TRBV24-1	TRBJ1-2	TRBD1	few
CASSLMGSGKADTQYF	TGTGCCAGCAGTCTCATGGGTAGCGGGAAGGCAGATACGCAGTATTTT	TRBV3-1/TRBV3-2	TRBJ2-3	TRBD2	NA
CASSPSGSRETQYF	TGTGCCAGCAGCCCTAGCGGGAGCCGGGAGACCCAGTACTTC	TRBV7-8	TRBJ2-5	TRBD2	NA
CASSFSASGAGELFF	TGTGCCAGCAGTTTCTCTGCTAGCGGGGCCGGGGAGCTGTTTTTT	TRBV27	TRBJ2-2	TRBD2	NA
CASSSSRGVTSYEQYF	TGTGCCAGCAGCTCCTCCCGGGGGGTGACATCCTACGAGCAGTACTTC	TRBV5-5	TRBJ2-7	TRBD2	few
CASRIRDTGGYTF	TGTGCCAGCAGAATCCGGGACACAGGTGGCTACACCTTC	TRBV12-3/TRBV12-4	TRBJ1-2	NA	NA
CASRRFASGNTIYF	TGTGCCAGCCGCAGGTTTGCCTCTGGAAACACCATATATTTT	TRBV19	TRBJ1-3	NA	NA
CASSAIQGLATNEKLFF	TGTGCCAGCAGTGCTATACAGGGTCTTGCAACTAATGAAAAACTGTTTTTT	TRBV6-1	TRBJ1-4	NA	NA
CASQEDTEAFF	TGTGCCAGCCAGGAGGACACTGAAGCTTTCTTT	TRBV7-9	TRBJ1-1	NA	NA
CASGETGYGYTF	TGTGCCAGCGGAGAAACAGGCTATGGCTACACCTTC	TRBV6-4	TRBJ1-2	NA	NA
CASSLSGGNPNTQYF	TGTGCCAGCAGTTTAAGCGGGGGGAACCCGAATACGCAGTATTTT	TRBV28	TRBJ2-3	TRBD2	NA
CASSWVGDSGANVLTF	TGCGCCAGCAGCTGGGTCGGGGACTCTGGGGCCAACGTCCTGACTTTC	TRBV5-1	TRBJ2-6	NA	NA
CASSGTSGEDTQYF	TGTGCCAGCAGCGGGACTAGCGGGGAGGATACGCAGTATTTT	TRBV4-2	TRBJ2-3	TRBD2	NA
CASSQGQRNSRYF	TGTGCCAGCAGCCAAGGACAGCGTAACTCCCGGTACTTC	TRBV3-1/TRBV3-2	TRBJ2-5	NA	NA
CASSPLKSSYNEQFF	TGTGCCAGCAGCCCTCTCAAGAGCTCCTACAATGAGCAGTTCTTC	TRBV7-3	TRBJ2-1	NA	once
CASSSPRDSAYEQYF	TGTGCCAGCAGTTCCCCCCGGGACAGTGCCTACGAGCAGTACTTC	TRBV6-5	TRBJ2-7	TRBD1	NA
CASSQGGREAFF	TGTGCCAGCAGCCAAGGGGGGCGGGAGGCTTTCTTT	TRBV3-1/TRBV3-2	TRBJ1-1	NA	NA
CASSFSRLNRGTIYEQYF	TGTGCCAGCAGCTTTTCCAGGCTCAACAGGGGAACGATCTACGAGCAGTACTTC	TRBV7-2	TRBJ2-7	TRBD1	NA
CASSEVGQGYEQYF	TGTGCCAGCAGTGAAGTAGGACAGGGGTACGAGCAGTACTTC	TRBV6-1	TRBJ2-7	TRBD1	once
CASSLDRGYYGYTF	TGTGCCAGCAGCTTAGACAGGGGGTACTATGGCTACACCTTC	TRBV7-6	TRBJ1-2	TRBD1	once
CASSLRSGATNEKLFF	TGCGCCAGCAGCTTACGGAGCGGTGCAACTAATGAAAAACTGTTTTTT	TRBV5-1	TRBJ1-4	NA	NA
CASSSGQGDAGELFF	TGTGCCAGCAGTTCTGGACAGGGGGACGCCGGGGAGCTGTTTTTT	TRBV28	TRBJ2-2	TRBD1	NA
CASSSSGGRANEKLFF	TGTGCCAGCAGCTCCAGTGGGGGCAGGGCTAATGAAAAACTGTTTTTT	TRBV11-2	TRBJ1-4	NA	NA
CAISEREVYNEQFF	TGTGCCATCAGTGAGCGGGAGGTTTACAATGAGCAGTTCTTC	TRBV10-3	TRBJ2-1	TRBD2	NA
CATGGTVMYEQYF	TGTGCCACGGGGGGGACAGTTATGTACGAGCAGTACTTC	TRBV6-5	TRBJ2-7	NA	NA
CASSLGGFNEQFF	TGTGCCAGCAGCTTAGGGGGCTTCAATGAGCAGTTCTTC	TRBV11-3	TRBJ2-1	NA	NA
CASSPGVTNEKLFF	TGTGCCAGCAGCCCGGGTGTGACTAATGAAAAACTGTTTTTT	TRBV9	TRBJ1-4	NA	NA
CASRRGSTNYGYTF	TGTGCCAGCAGAAGGGGTTCAACTAACTATGGCTACACCTTC	TRBV2	TRBJ1-2	NA	NA
CASRTTAGSRTDTQYF	TGCGCCAGCAGGACTACAGCGGGATCTCGCACAGATACGCAGTATTTT	TRBV5-1	TRBJ2-3	TRBD2	NA
CASRIVTDTQYF	TGTGCCAGCAGAATCGTAACAGATACGCAGTATTTT	TRBV12-3/TRBV12-4	TRBJ2-3	NA	once
CASRETGNTEAFF	TGTGCCAGCAGGGAAACAGGGAACACTGAAGCTTTCTTT	TRBV28	TRBJ1-1	NA	few
CATSRGSGDPSSYNEQFF	TGTGCCACCAGCAGAGGGTCAGGGGACCCGAGCTCCTACAATGAGCAGTTCTTC	TRBV15	TRBJ2-1	NA	NA
CASSVTYTGELFF	TGTGCCAGCAGCGTAACTTACACCGGGGAGCTGTTTTTT	TRBV5-4	TRBJ2-2	NA	NA
CASSPPDRSYEQYF	TGTGCCAGCAGCCCCCCGGACAGATCCTACGAGCAGTACTTC	TRBV5-4	TRBJ2-7	NA	few
CASSKQGRNEKLFF	TGTGCCAGTAGTAAACAGGGGCGTAATGAAAAACTGTTTTTT	TRBV19	TRBJ1-4	TRBD1	NA
CSVDTGGTEAFF	TGCAGCGTTGATACCGGGGGGACTGAAGCTTTCTTT	TRBV29-1	TRBJ1-1	NA	NA
CASSLQGDHGYTF	TGTGCCAGCAGCTTACAGGGGGATCATGGCTACACCTTC	TRBV7-9	TRBJ1-2	TRBD1	NA
CASRPSGRSTEAFF	TGTGCCAGCAGACCCAGCGGACGGAGCACTGAAGCTTTCTTT	TRBV2	TRBJ1-1	NA	NA
CSVVLREEAFF	TGCAGCGTTGTCTTGCGAGAGGAGGCTTTCTTT	TRBV29-1	TRBJ1-1	NA	NA